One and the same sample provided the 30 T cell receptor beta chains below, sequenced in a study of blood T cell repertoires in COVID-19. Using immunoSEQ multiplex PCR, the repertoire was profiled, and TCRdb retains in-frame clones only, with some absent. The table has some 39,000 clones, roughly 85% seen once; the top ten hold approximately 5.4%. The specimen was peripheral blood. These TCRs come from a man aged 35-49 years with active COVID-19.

The CDR3 sequence is CASSFSRVTGELFF. The CDR3 nucleotides are TGTGCCAGCAGTTTCTCCAGGGTCACCGGGGAGCTGTTTTTT. The J gene is TRBJ2-2, the V gene TRBV28; weak D call: TRBD1 (5 bases). Germline CDR1 and CDR2: MDHEN and SYDVKM. V was shortened by 3 bases and J by 4 bases, with 9 bases between the two germline ends. The CDR3 consists of 14 residues.

Here the CDR3 reads CASSYVSSGSWDEQYF. As DNA, the CDR3 is TGTGCCAGCAGTTACGTCTCTAGCGGGAGTTGGGACGAGCAGTACTTC. This chain uses TRBV6-5 with TRBJ2-7; 10 bases map to TRBD2. Germline V gene data show CDR1 as MNHEY and CDR2 as SVGAGI. The CDR3 is 16 residues long. Trimming at V came to 2 bases and at J to 5 bases, leaving 9 bases not matched to a gene.

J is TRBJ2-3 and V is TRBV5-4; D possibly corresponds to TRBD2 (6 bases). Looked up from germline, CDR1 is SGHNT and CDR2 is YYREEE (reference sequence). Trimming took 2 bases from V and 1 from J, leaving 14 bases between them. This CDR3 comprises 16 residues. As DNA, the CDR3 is TGTGCCAGCAGCTTCCAGCTCGGGGGAGGCACAGATACGCAGTATTTT. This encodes CASSFQLGGGTDTQYF.

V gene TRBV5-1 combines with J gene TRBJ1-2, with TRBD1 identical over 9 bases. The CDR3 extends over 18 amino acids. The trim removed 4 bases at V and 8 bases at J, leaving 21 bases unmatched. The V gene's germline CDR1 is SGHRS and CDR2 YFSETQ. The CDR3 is CASSPGFGGGQGFSGYTF. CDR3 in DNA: TGCGCCAGCAGCCCCGGATTTGGAGGGGGACAGGGCTTTTCCGGCTACACCTTC. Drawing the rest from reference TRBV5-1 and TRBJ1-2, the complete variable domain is KAGVTQTPRYLIKTRGQQVTLSCSPISGHRSVSWYQQTPGQGLQFLFEYFSETQRNKGNFPGRFSGRQFSNSRSEMNVSTLELGDSALYLCASSPGFGGGQGFSGYTFGSGTRLTVV.

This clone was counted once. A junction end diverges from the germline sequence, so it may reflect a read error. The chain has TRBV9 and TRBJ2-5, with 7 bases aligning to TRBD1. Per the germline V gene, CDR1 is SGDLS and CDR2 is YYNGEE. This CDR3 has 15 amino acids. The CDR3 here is CASSVGGQAQGTQYF. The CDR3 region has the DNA TGTGCCAGCAGCGTAGGAGGACAGGCCCAAGGGACCCAGTACTTC.

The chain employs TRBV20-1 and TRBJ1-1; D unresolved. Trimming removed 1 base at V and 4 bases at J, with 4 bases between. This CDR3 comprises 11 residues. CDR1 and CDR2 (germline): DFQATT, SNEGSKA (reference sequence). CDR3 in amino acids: CSARGGTEAFF. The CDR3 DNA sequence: TGCAGTGCTAGAGGAGGCACTGAAGCTTTCTTT.

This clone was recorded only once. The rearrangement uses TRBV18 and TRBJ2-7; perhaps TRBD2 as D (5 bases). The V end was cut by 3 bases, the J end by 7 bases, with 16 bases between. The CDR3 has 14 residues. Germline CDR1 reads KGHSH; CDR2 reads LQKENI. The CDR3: CASSPDFLRGEQYF. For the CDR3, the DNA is TGTGCCAGCTCACCGGACTTCTTACGAGGGGAGCAGTACTTC.

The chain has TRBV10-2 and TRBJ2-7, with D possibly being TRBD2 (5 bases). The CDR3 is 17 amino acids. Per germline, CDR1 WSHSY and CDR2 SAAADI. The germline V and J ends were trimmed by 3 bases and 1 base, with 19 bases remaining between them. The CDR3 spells CASSDPGKQGASYEQYF. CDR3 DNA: TGCGCCAGCAGTGACCCCGGGAAACAAGGAGCTTCCTACGAGCAGTACTTC.

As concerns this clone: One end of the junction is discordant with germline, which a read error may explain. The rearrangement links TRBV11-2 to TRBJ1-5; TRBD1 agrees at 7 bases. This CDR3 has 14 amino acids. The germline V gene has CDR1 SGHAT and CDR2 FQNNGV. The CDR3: CASSLDRGNQPQHF. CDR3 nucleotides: TGTGCCAGCAGCCTAGACAGGGGCAATCAGCCCCAGCATTTT.

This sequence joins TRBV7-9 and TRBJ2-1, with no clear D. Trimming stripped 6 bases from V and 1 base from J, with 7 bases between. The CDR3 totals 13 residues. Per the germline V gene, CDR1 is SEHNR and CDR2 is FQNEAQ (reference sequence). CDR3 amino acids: CASSSRSYNEQFF. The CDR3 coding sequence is TGTGCCAGCAGTTCCAGATCCTACAATGAGCAGTTCTTC.

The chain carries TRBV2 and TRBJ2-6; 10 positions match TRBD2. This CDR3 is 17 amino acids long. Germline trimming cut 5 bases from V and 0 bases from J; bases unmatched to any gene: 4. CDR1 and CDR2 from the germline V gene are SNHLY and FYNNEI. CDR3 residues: CASSLLAGASGANVLTF. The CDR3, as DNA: TGTGCCAGCAGTCTGCTAGCGGGAGCCTCTGGGGCCAACGTCCTGACTTTC.

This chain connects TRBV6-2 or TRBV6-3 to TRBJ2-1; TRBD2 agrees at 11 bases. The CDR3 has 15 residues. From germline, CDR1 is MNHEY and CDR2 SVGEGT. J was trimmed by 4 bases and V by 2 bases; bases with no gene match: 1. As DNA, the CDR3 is TGTGCCAGCAGTTACCGACTAGCGGGATACAATGAGCAGTTCTTC. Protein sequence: CASSYRLAGYNEQFF.

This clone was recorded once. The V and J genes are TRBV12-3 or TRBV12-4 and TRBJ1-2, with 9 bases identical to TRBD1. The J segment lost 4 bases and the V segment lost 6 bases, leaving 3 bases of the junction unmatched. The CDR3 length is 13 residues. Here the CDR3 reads CASSLDRGYGYTF. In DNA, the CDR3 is TGTGCCAGCAGCCTGGACAGGGGCTATGGCTACACCTTC.

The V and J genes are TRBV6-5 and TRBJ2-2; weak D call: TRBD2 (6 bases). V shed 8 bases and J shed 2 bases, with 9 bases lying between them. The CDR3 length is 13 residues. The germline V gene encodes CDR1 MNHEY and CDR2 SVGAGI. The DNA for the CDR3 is TGTGCCAGCCGGGAGAAAAACACCGGGGAGCTGTTTTTT. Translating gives CASREKNTGELFF.

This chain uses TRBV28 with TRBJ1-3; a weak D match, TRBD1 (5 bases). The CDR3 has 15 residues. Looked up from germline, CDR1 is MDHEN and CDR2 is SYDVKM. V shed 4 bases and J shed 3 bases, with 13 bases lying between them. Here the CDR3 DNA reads TGTGCCAGCAGTTCAATAGGGACTGGTGGAAACACCATATATTTT. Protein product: CASSSIGTGGNTIYF. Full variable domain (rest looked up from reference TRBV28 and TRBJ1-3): DVKVTQSSRYLVKRTGEKVFLECVQDMDHENMFWYRQDPGLGLRLIYFSYDVKMKEKGDIPEGYSVSREKKERFSLILESASTNQTSMYLCASSSIGTGGNTIYFGEGSWLTVV.

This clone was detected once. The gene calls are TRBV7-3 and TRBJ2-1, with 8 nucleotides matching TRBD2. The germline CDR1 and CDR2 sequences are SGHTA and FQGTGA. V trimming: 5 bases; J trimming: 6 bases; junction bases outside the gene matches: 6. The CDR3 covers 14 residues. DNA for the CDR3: TGTGCCAGCAGCACCAGCGGGAGCCGCAATGAGCAGTTCTTC. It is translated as CASSTSGSRNEQFF.

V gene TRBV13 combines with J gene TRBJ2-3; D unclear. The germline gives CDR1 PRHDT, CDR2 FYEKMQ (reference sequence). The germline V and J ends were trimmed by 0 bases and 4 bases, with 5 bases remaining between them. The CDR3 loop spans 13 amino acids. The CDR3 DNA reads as TGTGCCAGCAGCTTAGGGAGGTCAGATACGCAGTATTTT. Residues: CASSLGRSDTQYF.

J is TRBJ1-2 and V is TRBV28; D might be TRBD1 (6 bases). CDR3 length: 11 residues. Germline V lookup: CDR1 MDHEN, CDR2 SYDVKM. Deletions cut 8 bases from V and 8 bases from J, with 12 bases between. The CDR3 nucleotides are TGTGCCAGCCGATACAGGGAGGGCTACACCTTC. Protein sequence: CASRYREGYTF.

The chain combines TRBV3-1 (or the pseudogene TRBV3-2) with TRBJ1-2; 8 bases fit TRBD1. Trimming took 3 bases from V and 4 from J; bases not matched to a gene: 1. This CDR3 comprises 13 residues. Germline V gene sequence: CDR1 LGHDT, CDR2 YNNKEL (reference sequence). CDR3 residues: CASSHGQGYGYTF. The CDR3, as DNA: TGTGCCAGCAGCCACGGACAGGGCTATGGCTACACCTTC.

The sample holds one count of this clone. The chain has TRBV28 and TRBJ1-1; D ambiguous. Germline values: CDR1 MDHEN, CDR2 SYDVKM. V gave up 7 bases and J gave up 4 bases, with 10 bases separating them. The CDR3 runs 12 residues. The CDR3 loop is CASTAKPTEAFF. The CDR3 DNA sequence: TGTGCCAGCACCGCCAAGCCCACTGAAGCTTTCTTT.

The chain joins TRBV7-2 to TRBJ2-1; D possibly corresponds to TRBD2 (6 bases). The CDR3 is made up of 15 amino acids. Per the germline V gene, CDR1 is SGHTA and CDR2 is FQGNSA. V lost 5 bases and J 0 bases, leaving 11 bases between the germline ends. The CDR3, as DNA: TGTGCCAGCAGCCGGGACTTAAGCTCCTACAATGAGCAGTTCTTC. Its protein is CASSRDLSSYNEQFF.

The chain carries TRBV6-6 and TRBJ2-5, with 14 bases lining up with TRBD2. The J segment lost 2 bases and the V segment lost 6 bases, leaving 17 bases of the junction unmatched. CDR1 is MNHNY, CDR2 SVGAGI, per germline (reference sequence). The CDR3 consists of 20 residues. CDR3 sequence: CASSRAGTSGGKGPQETQYF. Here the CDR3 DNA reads TGTGCCAGCAGCCGCGCCGGGACTAGCGGGGGAAAAGGGCCTCAAGAGACCCAGTACTTC.

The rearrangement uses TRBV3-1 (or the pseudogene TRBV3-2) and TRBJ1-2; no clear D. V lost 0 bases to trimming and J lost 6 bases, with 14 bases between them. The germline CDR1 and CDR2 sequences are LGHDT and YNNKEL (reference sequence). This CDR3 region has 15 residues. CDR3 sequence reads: CASSQDPRRGHGYTF. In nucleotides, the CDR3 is TGTGCCAGCAGCCAAGATCCCAGGAGAGGGCATGGCTACACCTTC.

CDR3 DNA sequence: TGTGCCAGCAGCCGAGGGGGATCTTCCTACGAGCAGTACTTC. Its translation: CASSRGGSSYEQYF. J is TRBJ2-7 and V is TRBV11-3, with D possibly TRBD1 on 6 matching bases. Germline V lookup: CDR1 SGHNT, CDR2 YENEEA. Trimming shortened V by 5 bases and J by 1 base, and 12 bases separated the two germline ends. The CDR3 has 14 amino acids.

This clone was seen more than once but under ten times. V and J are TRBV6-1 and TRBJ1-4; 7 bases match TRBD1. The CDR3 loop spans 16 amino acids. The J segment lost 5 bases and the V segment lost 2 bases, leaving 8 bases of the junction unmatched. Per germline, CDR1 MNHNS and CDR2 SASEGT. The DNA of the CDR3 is TGTGCCAGCAGTGAATTCTCTAGGACAGGCAATGAAAAACTGTTTTTT. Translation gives CASSEFSRTGNEKLFF.

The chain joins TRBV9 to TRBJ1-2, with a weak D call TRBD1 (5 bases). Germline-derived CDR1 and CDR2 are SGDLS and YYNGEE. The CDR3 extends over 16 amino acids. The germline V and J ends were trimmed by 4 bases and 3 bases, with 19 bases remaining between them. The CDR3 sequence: CASSPITGWEDYGYTF. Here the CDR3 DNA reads TGTGCCAGCAGCCCCATTACAGGATGGGAGGACTATGGCTACACCTTC.

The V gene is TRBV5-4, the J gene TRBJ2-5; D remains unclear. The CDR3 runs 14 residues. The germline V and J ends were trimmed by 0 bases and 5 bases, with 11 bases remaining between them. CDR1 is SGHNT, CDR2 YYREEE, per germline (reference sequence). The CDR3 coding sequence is TGTGCCAGCAGCTTGGTGGGCTATAGGGAGACCCAGTACTTC. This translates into CASSLVGYRETQYF.

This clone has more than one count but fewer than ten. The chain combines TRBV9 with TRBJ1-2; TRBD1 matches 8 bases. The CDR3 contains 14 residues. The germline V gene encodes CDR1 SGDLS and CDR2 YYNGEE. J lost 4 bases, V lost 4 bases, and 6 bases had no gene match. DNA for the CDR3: TGTGCCAGCAGCCTCCCGGACAGGGCCTATGGCTACACCTTC. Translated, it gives CASSLPDRAYGYTF.

The chain's CDR3 is CASSIDHRDRYSNQPQHF. Here the CDR3 DNA reads TGTGCCAGTAGTATAGATCACAGGGATAGGTATAGCAATCAGCCCCAGCATTTT. The chain couples TRBV19 to TRBJ1-5, with D perhaps TRBD1 (6 bases). CDR3 length equals 18 residues. Germline V gene sequence: CDR1 LNHDA, CDR2 SQIVND (reference sequence). V dropped 0 bases and J dropped 0 bases, with 15 bases sitting between them.

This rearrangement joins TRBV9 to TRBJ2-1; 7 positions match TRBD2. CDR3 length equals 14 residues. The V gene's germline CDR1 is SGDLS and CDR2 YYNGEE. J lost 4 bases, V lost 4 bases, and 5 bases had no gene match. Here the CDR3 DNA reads TGTGCCAGCAGCCTCCCCGGGGGGTACAATGAGCAGTTCTTC. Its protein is CASSLPGGYNEQFF.